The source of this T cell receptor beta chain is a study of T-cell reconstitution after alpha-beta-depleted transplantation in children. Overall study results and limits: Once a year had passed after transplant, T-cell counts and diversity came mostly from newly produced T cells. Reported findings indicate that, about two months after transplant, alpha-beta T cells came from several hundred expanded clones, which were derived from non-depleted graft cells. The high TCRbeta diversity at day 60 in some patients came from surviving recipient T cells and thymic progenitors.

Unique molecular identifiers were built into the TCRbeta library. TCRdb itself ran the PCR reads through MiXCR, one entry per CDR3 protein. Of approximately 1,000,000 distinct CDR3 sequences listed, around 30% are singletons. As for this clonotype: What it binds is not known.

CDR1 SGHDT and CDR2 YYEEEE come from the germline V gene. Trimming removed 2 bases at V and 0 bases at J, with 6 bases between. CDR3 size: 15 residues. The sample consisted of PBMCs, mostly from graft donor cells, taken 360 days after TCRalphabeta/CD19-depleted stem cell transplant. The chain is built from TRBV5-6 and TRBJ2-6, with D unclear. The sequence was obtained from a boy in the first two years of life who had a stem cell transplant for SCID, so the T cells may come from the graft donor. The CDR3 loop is CASSFMSSGANVLTF. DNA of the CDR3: TGTGCCAGCAGCTTCATGAGCTCTGGGGCCAACGTCCTGACTTTC.